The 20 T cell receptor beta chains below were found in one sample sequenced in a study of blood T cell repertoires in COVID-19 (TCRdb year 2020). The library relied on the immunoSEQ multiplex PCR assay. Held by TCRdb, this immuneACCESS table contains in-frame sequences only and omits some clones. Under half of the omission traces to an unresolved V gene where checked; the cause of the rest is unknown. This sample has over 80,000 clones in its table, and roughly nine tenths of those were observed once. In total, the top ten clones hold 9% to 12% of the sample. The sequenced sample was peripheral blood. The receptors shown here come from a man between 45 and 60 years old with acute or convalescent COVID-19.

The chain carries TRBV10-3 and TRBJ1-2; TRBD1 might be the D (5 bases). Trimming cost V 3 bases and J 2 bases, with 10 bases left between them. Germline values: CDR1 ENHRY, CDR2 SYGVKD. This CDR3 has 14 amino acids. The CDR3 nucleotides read TGTGCCATCAGTGACGCAGGGTCCAACTATGGCTACACCTTC. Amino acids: CAISDAGSNYGYTF.

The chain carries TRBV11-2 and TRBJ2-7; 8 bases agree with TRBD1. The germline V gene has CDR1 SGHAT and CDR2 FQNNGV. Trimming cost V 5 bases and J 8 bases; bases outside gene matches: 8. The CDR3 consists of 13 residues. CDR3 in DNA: TGTGCCAGCAGCCTCCAGGACAGGGCCAAGCAGTACTTC. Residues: CASSLQDRAKQYF. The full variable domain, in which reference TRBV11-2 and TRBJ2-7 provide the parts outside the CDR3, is EAGVAQSPRYKIIEKRQSVAFWCNPISGHATLYWYQQILGQGPKLLIQFQNNGVVDDSQLPKDRFSAERLKGVDSTLKIQPAKLEDSAVYLCASSLQDRAKQYFGPGTRLTVT.

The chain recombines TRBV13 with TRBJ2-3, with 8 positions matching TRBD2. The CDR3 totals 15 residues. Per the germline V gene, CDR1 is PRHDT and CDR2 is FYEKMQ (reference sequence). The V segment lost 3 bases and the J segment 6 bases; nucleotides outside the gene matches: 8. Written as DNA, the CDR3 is TGTGCCAGCAGCTTTCAGGGGTCTAGCGGGGATACGCAGTATTTT. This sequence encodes CASSFQGSSGDTQYF.

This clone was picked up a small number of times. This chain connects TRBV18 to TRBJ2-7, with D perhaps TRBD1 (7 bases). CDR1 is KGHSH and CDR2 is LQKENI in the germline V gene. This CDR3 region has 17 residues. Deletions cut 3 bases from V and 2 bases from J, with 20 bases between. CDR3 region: CASSPIAGQRTTYEQYF. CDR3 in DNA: TGTGCCAGCTCACCGATCGCGGGACAGCGAACGACCTACGAGCAGTACTTC.

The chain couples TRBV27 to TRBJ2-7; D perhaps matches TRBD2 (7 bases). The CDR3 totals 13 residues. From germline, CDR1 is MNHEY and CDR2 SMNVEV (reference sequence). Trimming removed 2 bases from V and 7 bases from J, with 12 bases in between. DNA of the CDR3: TGTGCCAGCAGTTTACGGGGGGCCGGGGAGCAGTACTTC. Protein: CASSLRGAGEQYF.

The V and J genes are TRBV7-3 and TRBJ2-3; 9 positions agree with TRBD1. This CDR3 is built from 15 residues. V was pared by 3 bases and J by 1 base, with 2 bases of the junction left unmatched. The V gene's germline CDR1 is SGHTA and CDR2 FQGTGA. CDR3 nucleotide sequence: TGTGCCAGCAGCTTCGGGACAGGGCGCACAGATACGCAGTATTTT. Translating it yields CASSFGTGRTDTQYF.

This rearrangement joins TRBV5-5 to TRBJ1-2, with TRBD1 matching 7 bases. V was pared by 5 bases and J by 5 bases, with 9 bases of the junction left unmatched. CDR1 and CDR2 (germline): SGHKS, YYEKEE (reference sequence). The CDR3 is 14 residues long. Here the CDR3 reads CASSQDRAAYGYTF. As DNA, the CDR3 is TGTGCCAGCAGTCAAGACAGGGCCGCTTATGGCTACACCTTC.

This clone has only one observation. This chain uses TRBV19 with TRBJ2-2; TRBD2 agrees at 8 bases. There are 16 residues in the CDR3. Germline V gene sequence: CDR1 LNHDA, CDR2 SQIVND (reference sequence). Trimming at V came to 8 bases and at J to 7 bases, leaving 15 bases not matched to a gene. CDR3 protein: CASSAFGRAGGGELFF. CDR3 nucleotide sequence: TGTGCCAGTTCTGCTTTCGGGAGGGCCGGTGGCGGGGAGCTGTTTTTT.

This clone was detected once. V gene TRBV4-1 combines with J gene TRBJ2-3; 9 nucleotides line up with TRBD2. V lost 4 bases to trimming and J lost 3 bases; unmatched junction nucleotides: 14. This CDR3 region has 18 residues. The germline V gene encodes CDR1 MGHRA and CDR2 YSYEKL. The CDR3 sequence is CASSLSIAGLAGTDTQYF. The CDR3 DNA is TGCGCCAGCAGCCTCTCAATAGCCGGCCTAGCGGGAACAGATACGCAGTATTTT.

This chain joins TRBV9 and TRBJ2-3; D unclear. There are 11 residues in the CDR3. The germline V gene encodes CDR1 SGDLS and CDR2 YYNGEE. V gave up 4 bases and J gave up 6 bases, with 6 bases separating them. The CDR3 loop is CASSPQDTQYF. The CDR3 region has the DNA TGTGCCAGCAGCCCCCAGGATACGCAGTATTTT. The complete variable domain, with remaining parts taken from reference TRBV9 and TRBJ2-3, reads DSGVTQTPKHLITATGQRVTLRCSPRSGDLSVYWYQQSLDQGLQFLIQYYNGEERAKGNILERFSAQQFPDLHSELNLSSLELGDSALYFCASSPQDTQYFGPGTRLTVL.

The CDR3 region is CASMSTGVLTGELFF. The DNA of the CDR3 is TGCGCCAGCATGTCGACGGGAGTACTTACCGGGGAGCTGTTTTTT. V usage is TRBV5-1 and J usage is TRBJ2-2; possible D gene TRBD2, 6 bases. V lost 6 bases and J lost 5, with 17 bases in between. Germline CDR1 SGHRS, CDR2 YFSETQ. The CDR3 loop spans 15 amino acids.

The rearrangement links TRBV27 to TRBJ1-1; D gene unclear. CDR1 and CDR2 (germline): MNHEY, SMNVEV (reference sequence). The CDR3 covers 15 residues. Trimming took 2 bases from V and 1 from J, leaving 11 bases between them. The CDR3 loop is CASSLRWATNTEAFF. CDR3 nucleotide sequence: TGTGCCAGCAGTTTACGGTGGGCCACGAACACTGAAGCTTTCTTT.

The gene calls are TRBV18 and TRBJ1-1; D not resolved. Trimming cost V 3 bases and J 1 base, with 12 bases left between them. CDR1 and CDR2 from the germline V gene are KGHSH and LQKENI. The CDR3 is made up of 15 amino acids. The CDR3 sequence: CASSPEGGQNTEAFF. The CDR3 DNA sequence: TGTGCCAGCTCACCTGAGGGAGGGCAGAACACTGAAGCTTTCTTT.

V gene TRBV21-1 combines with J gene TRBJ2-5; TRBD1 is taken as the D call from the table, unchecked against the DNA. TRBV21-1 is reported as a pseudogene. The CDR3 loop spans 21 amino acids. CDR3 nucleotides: TGTGCCAGCAGCAGCCAAACCTCAGGACAGTGTCGTTGTGGCGGGTCGGAGACCCAGTACTTC. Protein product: CASSSQTSGQCRCGGSETQYF.

The CDR3 DNA is TGTGCCATCTTCGGCGGGAGAGGTGAGCAGTTCTTC. It translates to CAIFGGRGEQFF. J is TRBJ2-1 and V is TRBV28, with 7 bases identical to TRBD2. The CDR3 sequence is 12 residues long. J gave up 9 bases and V 10 bases, and 9 bases lay outside the gene matches. Per the germline V gene, CDR1 is MDHEN and CDR2 is SYDVKM.

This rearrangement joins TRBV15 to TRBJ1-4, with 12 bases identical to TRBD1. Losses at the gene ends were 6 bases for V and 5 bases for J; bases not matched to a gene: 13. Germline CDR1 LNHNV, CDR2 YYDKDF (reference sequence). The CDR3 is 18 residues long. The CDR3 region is CATSTGTGGPRANEKLFF. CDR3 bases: TGTGCCACCAGTACCGGGACAGGGGGCCCTAGGGCGAATGAAAAACTGTTTTTT.

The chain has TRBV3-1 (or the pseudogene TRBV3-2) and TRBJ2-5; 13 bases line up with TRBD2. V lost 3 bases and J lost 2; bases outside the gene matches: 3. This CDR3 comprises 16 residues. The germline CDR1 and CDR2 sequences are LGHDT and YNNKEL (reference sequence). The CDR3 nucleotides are TGTGCCAGCAGCCATTCACTAGCGGGAGGGCAAGAGACCCAGTACTTC. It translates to CASSHSLAGGQETQYF.

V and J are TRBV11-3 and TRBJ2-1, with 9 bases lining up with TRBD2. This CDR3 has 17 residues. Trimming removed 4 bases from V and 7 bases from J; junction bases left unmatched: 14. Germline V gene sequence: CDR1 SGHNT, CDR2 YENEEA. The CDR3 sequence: CASSWEYSGTSKNEQFF. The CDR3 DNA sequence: TGTGCCAGCAGCTGGGAATATTCCGGGACTAGCAAAAATGAGCAGTTCTTC. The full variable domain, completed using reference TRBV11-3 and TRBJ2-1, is EAGVVQSPRYKIIEKKQPVAFWCNPISGHNTLYWYLQNLGQGPELLIRYENEEAVDDSQLPKDRFSAERLKGVDSTLKIQPAELGDSAVYLCASSWEYSGTSKNEQFFGPGTRLTVL.

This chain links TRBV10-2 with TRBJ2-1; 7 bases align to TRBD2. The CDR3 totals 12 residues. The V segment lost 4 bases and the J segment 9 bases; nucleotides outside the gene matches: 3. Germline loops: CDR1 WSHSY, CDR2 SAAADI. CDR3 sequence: CASSAGLVEQFF. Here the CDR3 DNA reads TGCGCCAGCAGTGCCGGACTAGTTGAGCAGTTCTTC.

CDR3 in DNA: TGTGCCAGCAGTTACGCCCCCACTTACTCCTACAATGAGCAGTTCTTC. This encodes CASSYAPTYSYNEQFF. The V call is TRBV6-5, the J call TRBJ2-1; the D is unclear. The CDR3 runs to 16 residues. Germline V CDR1 and CDR2: MNHEY, SVGAGI. V was trimmed by 2 bases and J by 0 bases, leaving 11 bases between them.